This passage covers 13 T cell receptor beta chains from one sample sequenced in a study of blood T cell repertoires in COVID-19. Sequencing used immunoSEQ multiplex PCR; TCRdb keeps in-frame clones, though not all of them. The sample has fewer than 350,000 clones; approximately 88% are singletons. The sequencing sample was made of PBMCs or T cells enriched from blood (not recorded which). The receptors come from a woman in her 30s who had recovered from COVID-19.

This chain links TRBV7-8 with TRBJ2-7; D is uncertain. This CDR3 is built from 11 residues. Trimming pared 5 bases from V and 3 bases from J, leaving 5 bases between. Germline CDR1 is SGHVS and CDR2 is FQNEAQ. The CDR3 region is CASSPGYEQYF. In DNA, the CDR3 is TGTGCCAGCAGCCCCGGCTACGAGCAGTACTTC.

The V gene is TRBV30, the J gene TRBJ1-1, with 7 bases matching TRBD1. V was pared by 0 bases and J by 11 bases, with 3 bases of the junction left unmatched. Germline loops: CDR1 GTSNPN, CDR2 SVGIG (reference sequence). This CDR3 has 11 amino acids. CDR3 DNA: TGTGCCTGGAGTGTGGGCAGGGGGGCTTTCTTT. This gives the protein CAWSVGRGAFF.

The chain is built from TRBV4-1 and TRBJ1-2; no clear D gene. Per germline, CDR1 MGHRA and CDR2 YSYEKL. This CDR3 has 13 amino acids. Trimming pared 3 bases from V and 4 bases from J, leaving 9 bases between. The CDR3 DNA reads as TGCGCCAGCAGCCAGACTGAACTCTATGGCTACACCTTC. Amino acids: CASSQTELYGYTF.

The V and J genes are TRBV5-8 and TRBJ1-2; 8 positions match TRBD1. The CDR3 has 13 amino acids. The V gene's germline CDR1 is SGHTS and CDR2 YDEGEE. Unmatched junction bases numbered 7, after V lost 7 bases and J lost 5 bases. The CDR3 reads CASLTDRVYGYTF. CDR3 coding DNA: TGTGCCAGCCTCACGGACAGGGTATATGGCTACACCTTC.

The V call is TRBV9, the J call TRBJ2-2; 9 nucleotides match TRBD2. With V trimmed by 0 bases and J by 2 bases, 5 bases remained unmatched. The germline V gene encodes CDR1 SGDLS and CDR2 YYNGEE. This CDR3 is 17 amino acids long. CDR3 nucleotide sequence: TGTGCCAGCAGCGTAGGAGCGGGGGGATCAAACACCGGGGAGCTGTTTTTT. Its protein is CASSVGAGGSNTGELFF.

This chain's CDR3 is CASSPRERPYGYTF. The DNA for the CDR3 is TGTGCCAGCAGCCCCCGAGAGCGGCCCTATGGCTACACCTTC. V and J are TRBV7-2 and TRBJ1-2; the D is unclear. The germline V gene has CDR1 SGHTA and CDR2 FQGNSA. The CDR3 contains 14 residues. Trimming cost V 5 bases and J 4 bases, with 14 bases left between them. The variable domain in full, completed from reference TRBV7-2 and TRBJ1-2, reads GAGVSQSPSNKVTEKGKDVELRCDPISGHTALYWYRQSLGQGLEFLIYFQGNSAPDKSGLPSDRFSAERTGGSVSTLTIQRTQQEDSAVYLCASSPRERPYGYTFGSGTRLTVV.

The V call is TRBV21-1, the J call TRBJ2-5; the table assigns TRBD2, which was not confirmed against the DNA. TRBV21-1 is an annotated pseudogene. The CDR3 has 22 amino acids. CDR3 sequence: CASSIRRGTSGRVWVGQETQYF. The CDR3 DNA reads TGTGCCAGCAGCATTCGAAGAGGGACTAGCGGGAGAGTATGGGTGGGGCAAGAGACCCAGTACTTC.

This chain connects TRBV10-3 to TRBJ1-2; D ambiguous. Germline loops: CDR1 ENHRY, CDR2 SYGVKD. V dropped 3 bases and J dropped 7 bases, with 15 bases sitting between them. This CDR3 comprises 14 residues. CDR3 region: CAISDYFQISGYTF. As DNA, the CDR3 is TGTGCCATCAGTGATTATTTCCAGATAAGTGGCTACACCTTC.

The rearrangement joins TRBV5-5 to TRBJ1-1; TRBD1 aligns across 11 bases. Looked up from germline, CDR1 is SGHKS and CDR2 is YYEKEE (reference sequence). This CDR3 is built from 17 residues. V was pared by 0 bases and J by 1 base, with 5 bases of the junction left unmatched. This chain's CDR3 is CASSLVPGQGANTEAFF. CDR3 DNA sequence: TGTGCCAGCAGCTTGGTACCAGGACAGGGGGCGAACACTGAAGCTTTCTTT.

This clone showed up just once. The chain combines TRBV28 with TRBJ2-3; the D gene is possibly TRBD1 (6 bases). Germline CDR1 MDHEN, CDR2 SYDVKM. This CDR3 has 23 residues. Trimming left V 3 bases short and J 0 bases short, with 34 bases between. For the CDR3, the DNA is TGTGCCAGCAGTTTTGGCCAATTTACAGGGAAACTACAAACCTATTCTAGCACAGATACGCAGTATTTT. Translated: CASSFGQFTGKLQTYSSTDTQYF.

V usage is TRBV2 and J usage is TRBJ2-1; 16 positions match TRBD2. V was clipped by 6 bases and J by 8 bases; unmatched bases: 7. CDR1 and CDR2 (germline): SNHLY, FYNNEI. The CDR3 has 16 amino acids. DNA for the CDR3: TGTGCCAGCAGGGAGGGACTAGCGGGAGGGCGCGATGAGCAGTTCTTC. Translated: CASREGLAGGRDEQFF. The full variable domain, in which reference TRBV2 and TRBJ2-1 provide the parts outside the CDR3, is EPEVTQTPSHQVTQMGQEVILRCVPISNHLYFYWYRQILGQKVEFLVSFYNNEISEKSEIFDDQFSVERPDGSNFTLKIRSTKLEDSAMYFCASREGLAGGRDEQFFGPGTRLTVL.

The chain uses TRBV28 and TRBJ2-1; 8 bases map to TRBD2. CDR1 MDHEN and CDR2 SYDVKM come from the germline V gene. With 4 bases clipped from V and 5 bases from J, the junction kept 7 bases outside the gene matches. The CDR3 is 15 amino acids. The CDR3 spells CASSSSGTRDNEQFF. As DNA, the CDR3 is TGTGCCAGCAGTTCCTCCGGGACTAGGGACAATGAGCAGTTCTTC.

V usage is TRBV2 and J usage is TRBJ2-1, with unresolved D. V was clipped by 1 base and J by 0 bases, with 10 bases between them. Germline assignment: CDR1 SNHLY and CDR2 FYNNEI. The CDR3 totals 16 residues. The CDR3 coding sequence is TGTGCCAGCAGTGAAGTTAGACTTATCTCCTACAATGAGCAGTTCTTC. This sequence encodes CASSEVRLISYNEQFF.